This T cell receptor beta chain was retrieved from a study of neurological immune-mediated disorders. Time point meaning: longitudinal time-point 3. The study used blood bank volunteers in Maryland, USA, as healthy controls. The cDNA was synthesized by 5'RACE incorporating 10-nucleotide random UMIs. Per sequencing run, 15-18 subjects together gave over 170 million TCR-beta sequences. TCRdb passed the 5' RACE reads through MiXCR, listing each CDR3 protein once. The sample lists roughly 45,000 distinct CDR3 sequences, 13% occurring once. Study conclusions and caveats: The greatest TCR clonal expansion occurred in HTLV-1-associated myelopathy and the least in multiple sclerosis, which fell below healthy controls.

The germline gives CDR1 MDHEN, CDR2 SYDVKM. V was clipped by 2 bases and J by 0 bases, with 5 bases between them. The CDR3 spans 13 residues. This clonotype was recorded at least ten times. What it binds is unknown. This sequence originates from a man under 40 in good health. The chain carries TRBV28 and TRBJ2-7; no definite D call. Material: PBMCs. CDR3 bases: TGTGCCAGCAGTTTAATCGGCTCCTACGAGCAGTACTTC. Protein product: CASSLIGSYEQYF.